A single sample gave rise to the 19 T cell receptor beta chains below, sequenced in a study of shared clonotypes between healthy human individuals. Naive CD8 populations comprised CD45RO-negative cells positively selected for CCR7, excluding terminally differentiated effector memory CD45RA+ cells. This table comes from immunoSEQ multiplex PCR, and its TCRdb copy is limited to in-frame clones, with some not included. The sample records more than 550,000 clones, about 90% being singletons. Specimen: naive CD8+ T cells sorted from blood. These receptors were taken from a man aged 25 to 40 in good health.

The J gene is TRBJ2-5, the V gene TRBV6-1, with TRBD2 matching 12 bases. This CDR3 spans 16 amino acids. Trimming at V came to 3 bases and at J to 5 bases, leaving 7 bases not matched to a gene. Per germline, CDR1 MNHNS and CDR2 SASEGT. The CDR3 region is CASSDLSSGRGETQYF. CDR3 nucleotides: TGTGCCAGCAGTGACCTCTCTAGCGGGAGGGGGGAGACCCAGTACTTC.

Regarding this clone: The same CDR3 is also encoded by other DNA sequences in this sample. The chain is built from TRBV9 and TRBJ2-7; the D is unclear. V was clipped by 4 bases and J by 3 bases, with 8 bases between them. Germline V CDR1 and CDR2: SGDLS, YYNGEE. The CDR3 extends over 12 amino acids. The CDR3 protein is CASSPGGYEQYF. The CDR3 nucleotides read TGTGCCAGCAGCCCGGGTGGCTACGAGCAGTACTTC.

CDR3 DNA sequence: TGTGCCAACCCGGAGACGGCGTGTTTTTTATTGGAGCAGTACTTC. It specifies CANPETACFLLEQYF. The gene calls are TRBV7-6 and TRBJ2-7, with D unclear. Germline V lookup: CDR1 SGHVS, CDR2 FNYEAQ. CDR3 length: 15 amino acids. Trimming stripped 10 bases from V and 7 bases from J, with 26 bases between.

The V call is TRBV14, the J call TRBJ2-5, with D maybe TRBD1 (5 bases). The CDR3 extends over 13 amino acids. V gave up 1 base and J gave up 2 bases, with 5 bases separating them. Germline V CDR1 and CDR2: SGHDN, FVKESK. The CDR3 sequence is CASSQGQQETQYF. The CDR3 DNA reads TGTGCCAGCAGCCAAGGACAGCAAGAGACCCAGTACTTC.

V and J are TRBV5-6 and TRBJ2-5, with 7 bases identical to TRBD2. The ends lost 4 bases at V and 0 bases at J; junction bases unmatched: 15. This CDR3 region has 18 residues. The germline gives CDR1 SGHDT, CDR2 YYEEEE. This CDR3 is CASSPPGLAERYQETQYF. DNA for the CDR3: TGTGCCAGCAGCCCCCCCGGGCTAGCGGAAAGATACCAAGAGACCCAGTACTTC.

The rearrangement uses TRBV6-6 and TRBJ2-1; 9 positions agree with TRBD2. This CDR3 has 16 amino acids. The trim removed 6 bases at V and 0 bases at J, leaving 6 bases unmatched. The germline CDR1 and CDR2 sequences are MNHNY and SVGAGI (reference sequence). Here the CDR3 reads CASSWTSESSYNEQFF. CDR3 bases: TGTGCCAGCAGCTGGACTAGCGAAAGCTCCTACAATGAGCAGTTCTTC.

The V and J genes are TRBV5-1 and TRBJ2-1; D not certain. CDR1 and CDR2 from the germline V gene are SGHRS and YFSETQ. The CDR3 is 10 amino acids. V was shortened by 5 bases and J by 4 bases, with 1 base between the two germline ends. The CDR3 here is CASSYNEQFF. In DNA form, the CDR3 reads TGCGCCAGCAGTTACAATGAGCAGTTCTTC.

The chain links TRBV9 to TRBJ2-1; 12 positions match TRBD1. Germline V CDR1 and CDR2: SGDLS, YYNGEE. Germline trimming cut 4 bases from V and 9 bases from J; bases unmatched to any gene: 11. CDR3 length equals 16 residues. The CDR3 region is CASSLGGGQGASEQFF. CDR3 DNA: TGTGCCAGCAGCCTAGGAGGGGGACAGGGGGCTAGTGAGCAGTTCTTC.

V gene TRBV5-6 combines with J gene TRBJ2-1; D is tentatively TRBD1 or TRBD2 (5 bases each). Trimming took off 2 bases at V and 14 bases at J, with 23 bases between the two ends. Germline V gives CDR1 SGHDT, CDR2 YYEEEE. The CDR3 spans 15 residues. The CDR3 is CASSFRDLTVRVEFF. DNA of the CDR3: TGTGCCAGCAGCTTCCGGGACCTGACGGTGCGGGTGGAGTTCTTC.

The rearrangement uses TRBV11-2 and TRBJ2-7, with D unclear. The CDR3 is 13 residues long. V shed 5 bases and J shed 0 bases, with 8 bases lying between them. Germline CDR1 SGHAT, CDR2 FQNNGV. CDR3 in DNA: TGTGCCAGCAGCCTATCCCCCTCCTACGAGCAGTACTTC. Its protein product is CASSLSPSYEQYF.

This chain links TRBV10-1 with TRBJ2-7; possibly TRBD2 for D (6 bases). The CDR3 covers 16 residues. Germline assignment: CDR1 WNHNN and CDR2 SYGVQD (reference sequence). Trimming stripped 3 bases from V and 3 bases from J, with 18 bases between. DNA of the CDR3: TGCGCCAGCAGTGATACCGGGACTGTTAGCCTCTACGAGCAGTACTTC. Translating gives CASSDTGTVSLYEQYF.

The V gene is TRBV29-1, the J gene TRBJ2-7; TRBD1 might be the D (6 bases). Deletions cut 5 bases from V and 6 bases from J, with 11 bases between. The CDR3 loop spans 11 amino acids. Germline V gene data show CDR1 as SQVTM and CDR2 as ANQGSEA. CDR3 protein: CSVPQGPEQYF. DNA for the CDR3: TGCAGCGTTCCCCAGGGGCCCGAGCAGTACTTC.

The chain has TRBV7-9 and TRBJ2-5; D gene uncertain. Trimming took 5 bases from V and 3 from J, leaving 13 bases between them. CDR3 length: 14 residues. Per the germline V gene, CDR1 is SEHNR and CDR2 is FQNEAQ (reference sequence). The CDR3, as DNA: TGTGCCAGCAGCCTACGGAGTCAAAAAGAGACCCAGTACTTC. It encodes CASSLRSQKETQYF.

This chain uses TRBV14 with TRBJ2-1; D call uncertain. The CDR3 is 15 residues long. Per the germline V gene, CDR1 is SGHDN and CDR2 is FVKESK. V gave up 0 bases and J gave up 3 bases, with 9 bases separating them. CDR3 DNA sequence: TGTGCCAGCAGCCAAGAGGAAGGCAACTACAATGAGCAGTTCTTC. Encoded protein: CASSQEEGNYNEQFF.

The chain combines TRBV29-1 with TRBJ2-3; TRBD2 matches 7 bases. This CDR3 contains 15 residues. Looked up from germline, CDR1 is SQVTM and CDR2 is ANQGSEA. V was clipped by 6 bases and J by 2 bases; unmatched bases: 11. The CDR3 sequence: CSVPFRSGTTDTQYF. The DNA of the CDR3 is TGCAGCGTCCCCTTCCGGAGCGGGACCACAGATACGCAGTATTTT.

Regarding this clone: An end of the junction does not agree with germline; a read error may underlie this. The DNA for the CDR3 is TGTGCCAGCAGGTTAGGCGAGGGGAGCAATCAGCCCCAGCATTTT. Translating gives CASRLGEGSNQPQHF. The chain joins TRBV7-9 to TRBJ1-5; D is perhaps TRBD1 (5 bases). From germline, CDR1 is SEHNR and CDR2 FQNEAQ (reference sequence). The CDR3 contains 15 residues.

The rearrangement joins TRBV19 to TRBJ2-7; a weak D match, TRBD2 (5 bases). Germline CDR1 LNHDA, CDR2 SQIVND (reference sequence). Trimming removed 8 bases from V and 4 bases from J, with 21 bases in between. CDR3 length equals 15 residues. DNA of the CDR3: TGTGCCAGTCGCCCCCGTGGGGATGGCGGGTACGAGCAGTACTTC. Protein product: CASRPRGDGGYEQYF.

This sequence joins TRBV11-2 and TRBJ1-1; D not resolved. V was shortened by 1 base and J by 5 bases, with 26 bases between the two germline ends. Germline CDR1 reads SGHAT; CDR2 reads FQNNGV. The CDR3 length is 19 residues. The DNA for the CDR3 is TGTGCCAGCAGCTTAGGTCCGATTAAAAAACCGAACATGGGTACTGAAGCTTTCTTT. Its translation is CASSLGPIKKPNMGTEAFF.

This chain uses TRBV27 with TRBJ2-7, with 7 nucleotides matching TRBD1. V shed 5 bases, J shed 2 bases, and the junction held 12 bases outside the gene matches. The V gene's germline CDR1 is MNHEY and CDR2 SMNVEV (reference sequence). The CDR3 loop spans 16 amino acids. CDR3 protein: CASSLATGTVTYEQYF. The DNA of the CDR3 is TGTGCCAGCAGTCTGGCTACCGGGACAGTAACCTACGAGCAGTACTTC.